The present entry profiles one TCR beta chain with its context. Repertoires were generated with immunoSEQ multiplex PCR, while TCRdb's copy carries only in-frame clones and drops some. The sample contains about 190,000 clones, about nine tenths of which appear only once. V was trimmed by 6 bases and J by 5 bases, leaving 13 bases between them. Germline CDR1 reads MNHEY; CDR2 reads SVGAGI. The CDR3 is made up of 13 amino acids. The data belong to a study of blood T cell repertoires in COVID-19. This chain uses TRBV6-5 with TRBJ2-5; no reliable D call. The TCR sequence derives from a man in his forties or fifties with acute or convalescent COVID-19. The sample comprised peripheral blood. The CDR3 loop is CASSPPTRETQYF. DNA of the CDR3: TGTGCCAGCAGCCCACCTACTCGGGAGACCCAGTACTTC.